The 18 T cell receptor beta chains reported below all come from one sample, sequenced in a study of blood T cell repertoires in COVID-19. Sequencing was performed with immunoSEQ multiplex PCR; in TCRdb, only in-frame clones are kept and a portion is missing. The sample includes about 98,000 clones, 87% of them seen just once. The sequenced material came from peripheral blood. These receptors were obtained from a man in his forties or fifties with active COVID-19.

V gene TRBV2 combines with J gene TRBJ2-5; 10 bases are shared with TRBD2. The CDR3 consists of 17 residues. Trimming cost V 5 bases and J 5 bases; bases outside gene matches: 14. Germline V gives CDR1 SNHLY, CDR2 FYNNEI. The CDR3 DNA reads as TGTGCCAGCAGTACCGGGTGGGCTAGCGGGGGAGGGGAGACCCAGTACTTC. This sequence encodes CASSTGWASGGGETQYF.

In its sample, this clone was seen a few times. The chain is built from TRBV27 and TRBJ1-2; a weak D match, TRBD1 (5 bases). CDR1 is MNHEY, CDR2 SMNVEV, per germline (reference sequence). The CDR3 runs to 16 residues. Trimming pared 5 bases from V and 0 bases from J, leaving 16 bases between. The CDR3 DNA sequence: TGTGCCAGCAGTCGAGGCCAGGGAAAATCTAACTATGGCTACACCTTC. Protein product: CASSRGQGKSNYGYTF.

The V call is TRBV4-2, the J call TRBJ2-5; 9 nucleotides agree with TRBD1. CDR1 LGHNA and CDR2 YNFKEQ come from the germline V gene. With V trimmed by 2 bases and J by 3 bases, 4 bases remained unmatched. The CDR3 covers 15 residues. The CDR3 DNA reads TGTGCCAGCAGCCAACCGGGACAGGGAGAAGAGACCCAGTACTTC. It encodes CASSQPGQGEETQYF.

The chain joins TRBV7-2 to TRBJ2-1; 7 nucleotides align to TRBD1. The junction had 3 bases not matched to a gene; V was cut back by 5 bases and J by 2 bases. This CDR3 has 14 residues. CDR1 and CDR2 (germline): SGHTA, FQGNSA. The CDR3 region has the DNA TGTGCCAGCAGCCCCGGGACAGCCTACAATGAGCAGTTCTTC. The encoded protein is CASSPGTAYNEQFF.

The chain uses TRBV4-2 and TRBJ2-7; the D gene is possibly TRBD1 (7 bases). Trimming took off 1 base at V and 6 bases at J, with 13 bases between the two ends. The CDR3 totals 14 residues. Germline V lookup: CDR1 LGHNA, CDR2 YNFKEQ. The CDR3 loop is CASSQGGDSTEQYF. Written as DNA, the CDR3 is TGTGCCAGCAGCCAAGGGGGGGACAGTACCGAGCAGTACTTC.

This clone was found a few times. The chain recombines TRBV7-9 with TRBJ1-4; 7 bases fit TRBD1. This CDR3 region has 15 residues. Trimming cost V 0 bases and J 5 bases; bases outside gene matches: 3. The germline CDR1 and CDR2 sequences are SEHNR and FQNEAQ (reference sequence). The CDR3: CASSLAAGGNEKLFF. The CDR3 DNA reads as TGTGCCAGCAGCTTAGCAGCAGGGGGAAATGAAAAACTGTTTTTT. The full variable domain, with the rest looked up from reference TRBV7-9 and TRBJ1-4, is DTGVSQNPRHKITKRGQNVTFRCDPISEHNRLYWYRQTLGQGPEFLTYFQNEAQLEKSRLLSDRFSAERPKGSFSTLEIQRTEQGDSAMYLCASSLAAGGNEKLFFGSGTQLSVL.

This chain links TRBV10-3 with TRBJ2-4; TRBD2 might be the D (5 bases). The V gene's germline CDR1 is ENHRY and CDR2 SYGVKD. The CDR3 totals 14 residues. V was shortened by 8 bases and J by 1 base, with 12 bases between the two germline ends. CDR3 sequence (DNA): TGTGCCATCGCCGAGGGCCCGGCCAAAAACATTCAGTACTTC. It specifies CAIAEGPAKNIQYF.

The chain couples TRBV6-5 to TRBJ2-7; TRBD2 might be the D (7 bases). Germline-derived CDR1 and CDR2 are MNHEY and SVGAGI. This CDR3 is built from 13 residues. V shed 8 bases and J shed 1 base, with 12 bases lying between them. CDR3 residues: CASGRGSSYEQYF. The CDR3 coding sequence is TGTGCCAGCGGGAGGGGGAGTTCCTACGAGCAGTACTTC.

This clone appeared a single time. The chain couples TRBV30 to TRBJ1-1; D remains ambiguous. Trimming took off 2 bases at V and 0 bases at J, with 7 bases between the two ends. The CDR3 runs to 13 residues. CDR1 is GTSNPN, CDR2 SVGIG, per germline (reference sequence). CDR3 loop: CAWSPEMNTEAFF. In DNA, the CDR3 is TGTGCCTGGAGTCCGGAGATGAACACTGAAGCTTTCTTT. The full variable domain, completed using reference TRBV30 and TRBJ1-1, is SQTIHQWPATLVQPVGSPLSLECTVEGTSNPNLYWYRQAAGRGLQLLFYSVGIGQISSEVPQNLSASRPQDRQFILSSKKLLLSDSGFYLCAWSPEMNTEAFFGQGTRLTVV.

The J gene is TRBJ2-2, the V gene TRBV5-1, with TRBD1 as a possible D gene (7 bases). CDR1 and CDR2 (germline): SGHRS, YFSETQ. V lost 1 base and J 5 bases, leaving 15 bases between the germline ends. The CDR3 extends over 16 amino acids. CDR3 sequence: CASSLQPGGLTGELFF. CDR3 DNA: TGCGCCAGCAGCTTGCAGCCAGGGGGGCTTACCGGGGAGCTGTTTTTT.

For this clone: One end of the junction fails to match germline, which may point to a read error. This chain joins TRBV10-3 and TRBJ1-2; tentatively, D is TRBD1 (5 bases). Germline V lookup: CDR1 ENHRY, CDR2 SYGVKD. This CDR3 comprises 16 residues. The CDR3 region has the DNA TGTGCCATCAGTGCTCCCCTGGGGCTGGGGGACTATGGCCACACCTTC. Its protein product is CAISAPLGLGDYGHTF.

This CDR3 is CASSPQGRASGNTIYF. CDR3 sequence (DNA): TGTGCCAGCAGCCCTCAGGGCAGGGCCTCTGGAAACACCATATATTTT. V is TRBV13 and J is TRBJ1-3; D perhaps matches TRBD1 (5 bases). CDR1 is PRHDT, CDR2 FYEKMQ, per germline (reference sequence). The ends were cut back, 5 bases at V and 0 bases at J, with 14 bases in the middle. The CDR3 runs to 16 residues.

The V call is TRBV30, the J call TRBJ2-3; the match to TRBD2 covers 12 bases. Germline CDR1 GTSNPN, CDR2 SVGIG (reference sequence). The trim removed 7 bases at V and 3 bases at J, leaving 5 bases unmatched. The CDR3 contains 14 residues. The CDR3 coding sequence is TGTGCCTCCGGACTAGCGGGGAGGACAGATACGCAGTATTTT. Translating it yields CASGLAGRTDTQYF.

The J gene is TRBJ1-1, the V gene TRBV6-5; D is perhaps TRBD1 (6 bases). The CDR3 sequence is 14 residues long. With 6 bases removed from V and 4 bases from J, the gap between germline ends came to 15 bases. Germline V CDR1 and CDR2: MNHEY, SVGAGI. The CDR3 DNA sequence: TGTGCCAGCAGAAGGGGGGGGAGATCCACTGAAGCTTTCTTT. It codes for CASRRGGRSTEAFF.

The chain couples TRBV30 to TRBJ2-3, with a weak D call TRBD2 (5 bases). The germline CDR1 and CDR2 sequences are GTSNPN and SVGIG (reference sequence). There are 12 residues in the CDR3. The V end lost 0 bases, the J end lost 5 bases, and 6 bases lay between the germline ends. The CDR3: CAWSVRGDTQYF. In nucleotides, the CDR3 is TGTGCCTGGAGTGTACGGGGAGATACGCAGTATTTT.

CDR3 sequence: CASSWTSGGGADTQYF. Here the CDR3 DNA reads TGTGCCAGCAGTTGGACTAGCGGGGGGGGCGCAGATACGCAGTATTTT. The chain recombines TRBV27 with TRBJ2-3; TRBD2 matches 15 bases. With 4 bases clipped from V and 4 bases from J, the junction kept 3 bases outside the gene matches. Germline V gene lookup returns CDR1 MNHEY and CDR2 SMNVEV (reference sequence). The CDR3 runs 16 residues.

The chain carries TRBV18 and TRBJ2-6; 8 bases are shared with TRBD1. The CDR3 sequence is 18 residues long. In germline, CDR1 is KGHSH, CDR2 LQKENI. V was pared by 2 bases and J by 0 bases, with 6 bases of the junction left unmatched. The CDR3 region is CASSPFGTGTSGANVLTF. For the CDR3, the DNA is TGTGCCAGCTCACCATTTGGGACAGGAACCTCTGGGGCCAACGTCCTGACTTTC.

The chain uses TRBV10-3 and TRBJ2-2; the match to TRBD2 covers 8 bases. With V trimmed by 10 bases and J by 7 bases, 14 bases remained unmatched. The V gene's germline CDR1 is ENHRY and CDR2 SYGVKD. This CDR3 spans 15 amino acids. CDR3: CATRDLGGAGGELFF. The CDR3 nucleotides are TGTGCCACCAGGGACCTCGGGGGGGCCGGCGGGGAGCTGTTTTTT.